Listed below are T cell receptor beta chains from one sample, sequenced in a study of control samples from healthy donors and cancer patients. Using immunoSEQ multiplex PCR, the repertoire was profiled, and TCRdb retains in-frame clones only, with some absent. The sample consists of 85,000 to 95,000 clones, approximately 82% of them appearing once. The sample taken for sequencing was blood. These receptors originate from a woman aged 55-70 years in good health. Each CDR3 is given with its conserved first and last residue. The D gene is left open where the match is weak. Only part of the rows carry a size: once, few, many, or a class if the clone is expanded.

cdr3_nt | cdr3_aa | j_call | clone_size | v_call | d_call
TGTGCCATCAGTAATAGCGGGAGCTCGGAGACCCAGTACTTC | CAISNSGSSETQYF | TRBJ2-5 | NA | TRBV10-3 | TRBD2
TGTGCCAGCAGGGGATCCCCGGGTCCCCAGCATTTT | CASRGSPGPQHF | TRBJ1-5 | once | TRBV28 | NA
TGCCAAAGCGTTGGTCGTTCTAGTCGGACTGAAGCTTTCTTT | CQSVGRSSRTEAFF | TRBJ1-1 | NA | TRBV28 | NA
TGTGCCAGCAGCTTAGACACAGATACGCAGTATTTT | CASSLDTDTQYF | TRBJ2-3 | many | TRBV7-9 | NA
TGTGCCAGTAGTACCGGACAAGCTTTGAACACTGAAGCTTTCTTT | CASSTGQALNTEAFF | TRBJ1-1 | NA | TRBV19 | NA
TGTGCCAGCAGCCACCAACTGAGAGTAGGGGAGACCCAGTACTTC | CASSHQLRVGETQYF | TRBJ2-5 | NA | TRBV3-1/TRBV3-2 | NA
TGTGCCAGCAGCCCCAGGGGAATGAATCAGCCCCAGCATTTT | CASSPRGMNQPQHF | TRBJ1-5 | NA | TRBV6-5 | NA
TGTGCCAGCAGTATCCTAGCGGCTGCGGGTCAGCCCCAGCATTTT | CASSILAAAGQPQHF | TRBJ1-5 | NA | TRBV6-2/TRBV6-3 | NA
TGTGCCAGCAGCTTTATTCGGACGGACACTGAAGCTTTCTTT | CASSFIRTDTEAFF | TRBJ1-1 | NA | TRBV7-8 | NA
TGTGCCAGCAGCTTGGACAGGGGGAGGCGAGCTTTCTTT | CASSLDRGRRAFF | TRBJ1-1 | NA | TRBV6-2/TRBV6-3 | TRBD1
TGTGCCAGCAGCATCAGCCGAACTTACAATGAGCAGTTCTTC | CASSISRTYNEQFF | TRBJ2-1 | NA | TRBV11-2 | NA
TGCGCCAGCAGCCAAAATATCGGGACAGGACTAGGGGATCAACCCCAGCATTTT | CASSQNIGTGLGDQPQHF | TRBJ1-5 | NA | TRBV4-1 | TRBD1
TGTGCCAGCAGTTTCACAGGGGCTGTCGACGAGCAGTACTTC | CASSFTGAVDEQYF | TRBJ2-7 | NA | TRBV6-5 | TRBD1
TGTGCCAGCAGCCGGACTAGCGGGGGGGCGCGAGAGACCCAGTACTTC | CASSRTSGGARETQYF | TRBJ2-5 | NA | TRBV3-1/TRBV3-2 | TRBD2
TGTGCCAGCAGTTACACCCGGCCTGGTATAGATACGCAGTATTTT | CASSYTRPGIDTQYF | TRBJ2-3 | NA | TRBV6-5 | NA